These 15 T cell receptor beta chains originate from one sample sequenced in a study of cytomegalovirus exposure and HLA in healthy donors. The PCR used 60 Vbeta and 13 Jbeta primers. Data came from immunoSEQ multiplex PCR; TCRdb stores just in-frame clones and leaves some out. The sample lists about 200,000 clones, around 73% occurring once. The sequenced material came from PBMCs. Receptors were obtained from a male donor in good health and CMV-seronegative.

Only one count was recorded for this clone. CDR3 in amino acids: CASTGQGATGELFF. For the CDR3, the DNA is TGTGCCAGCACGGGACAGGGGGCTACCGGGGAGCTGTTTTTT. The rearrangement uses TRBV6-1 and TRBJ2-2, with TRBD1 matching 12 bases. Unmatched junction bases numbered 2, after V lost 7 bases and J lost 5 bases. CDR3 length equals 14 residues. CDR1 is MNHNS, CDR2 SASEGT, per germline.

This chain connects TRBV15 to TRBJ2-1, with D unresolved. The CDR3 covers 12 residues. The V and J ends lost 3 bases and 10 bases respectively, with 10 bases between them. The germline V gene encodes CDR1 LNHNV and CDR2 YYDKDF (reference sequence). Here the CDR3 DNA reads TGTGCCACCAGCAGGGGCGATGAGGAGCAGTTCTTC. This sequence encodes CATSRGDEEQFF.

The chain couples TRBV19 to TRBJ2-1, with 9 bases matching TRBD2. This CDR3 region has 14 residues. Losses at the gene ends were 9 bases for V and 6 bases for J; bases not matched to a gene: 9. CDR1 is LNHDA, CDR2 SQIVND, per germline (reference sequence). The CDR3 DNA is TGTGCCAGCTCCGACGCGGGAGGGCCCAATGAGCAGTTCTTC. This sequence encodes CASSDAGGPNEQFF.

The chain carries TRBV9 and TRBJ1-4, with a tentative D call TRBD1 (6 bases). V was cut by 0 bases and J by 7 bases, with 10 bases left in between. Germline V gene sequence: CDR1 SGDLS, CDR2 YYNGEE. There are 14 residues in the CDR3. The CDR3 here is CASSVGQGSEKLFF. In DNA form, the CDR3 reads TGTGCCAGCAGCGTAGGGCAGGGGAGTGAAAAACTGTTTTTT.

This clone was counted between two and nine times. The V gene is TRBV9, the J gene TRBJ2-2; weak D call: TRBD1 (6 bases). V was clipped by 4 bases and J by 4 bases, with 17 bases between them. The CDR3 has 16 residues. Germline CDR1 reads SGDLS; CDR2 reads YYNGEE. The CDR3 sequence: CASSPVGQGPTGELFF. DNA for the CDR3: TGTGCCAGCAGCCCTGTTGGTCAGGGGCCCACCGGGGAGCTGTTTTTT.

This chain uses TRBV7-9 with TRBJ2-3; 13 bases fit TRBD2. The CDR3 is 16 amino acids. The germline V gene encodes CDR1 SEHNR and CDR2 FQNEAQ (reference sequence). J gave up 7 bases and V 3 bases, and 7 bases lay outside the gene matches. The CDR3 loop reads CASSFPLTSGRNTQYF. The CDR3 DNA is TGTGCCAGCAGCTTTCCGTTGACTAGCGGGAGGAATACGCAGTATTTT.

The rearrangement links TRBV27 to TRBJ1-5; 11 bases match TRBD1. The junction had 9 bases not matched to a gene; V was cut back by 9 bases and J by 2 bases. Germline CDR1 is MNHEY and CDR2 is SMNVEV (reference sequence). The CDR3 length is 16 residues. This CDR3 is CASSRDRGSGNQPQHF. The DNA for the CDR3 is TGTGCCAGTAGCCGGGACAGGGGGTCGGGCAATCAGCCCCAGCATTTT.

This clone was counted only a few times. The chain recombines TRBV27 with TRBJ1-1; D not resolved. The germline V gene has CDR1 MNHEY and CDR2 SMNVEV (reference sequence). The CDR3 sequence is 12 residues long. The germline V and J ends were trimmed by 2 bases and 4 bases, with 5 bases remaining between them. CDR3 nucleotide sequence: TGTGCCAGCAGTTTACGGGGCACTGAAGCTTTCTTT. Translated: CASSLRGTEAFF.

The gene calls are TRBV27 and TRBJ2-1; possible D gene TRBD2, 5 bases. Germline-derived CDR1 and CDR2 are MNHEY and SMNVEV (reference sequence). The CDR3 is 14 amino acids. Trimming stripped 2 bases from V and 5 bases from J, with 10 bases between. The CDR3 nucleotides read TGTGCCAGCAGTTTACAGTGGACTGACAATGAGCAGTTCTTC. Translation gives CASSLQWTDNEQFF.

The chain uses TRBV27 and TRBJ2-3; 8 bases line up with TRBD1. The germline CDR1 and CDR2 sequences are MNHEY and SMNVEV (reference sequence). The CDR3 has 14 amino acids. V lost 2 bases to trimming and J lost 3 bases; unmatched junction nucleotides: 1. The CDR3 DNA reads TGTGCCAGCAGTTTAAACAGGGGGACAGATACGCAGTATTTT. Encoded protein: CASSLNRGTDTQYF.

V and J are TRBV9 and TRBJ1-2; TRBD1 matches 9 bases. V shed 3 bases and J 8 bases; nucleotides not matched to a gene: 11. This CDR3 is 15 amino acids long. Germline V gene lookup returns CDR1 SGDLS and CDR2 YYNGEE. DNA of the CDR3: TGTGCCAGCAGCGGACAAACCGGGACAGGGCACGGCTACACCTTC. Translated, it gives CASSGQTGTGHGYTF.

The chain joins TRBV7-2 to TRBJ2-7; the D gene is possibly TRBD2 (5 bases). V lost 5 bases and J lost 0, with 8 bases in between. Looked up from germline, CDR1 is SGHTA and CDR2 is FQGNSA. CDR3 length: 13 amino acids. CDR3 nucleotides: TGTGCCAGCAGCCTCGACTACTCCTACGAGCAGTACTTC. Protein sequence: CASSLDYSYEQYF.

V gene TRBV29-1 combines with J gene TRBJ1-2, with D tentatively TRBD1 (6 bases). V was clipped by 4 bases and J by 2 bases, with 11 bases between them. Per the germline V gene, CDR1 is SQVTM and CDR2 is ANQGSEA. This CDR3 contains 13 residues. The CDR3 protein is CSVAPGTNYGYTF. Written as DNA, the CDR3 is TGCAGCGTTGCACCGGGGACAAACTATGGCTACACCTTC.

Remarks on this clone: Other DNA sequences from this sample encode an identical CDR3 as well. The V gene is TRBV5-1, the J gene TRBJ1-1; D perhaps matches TRBD1 (5 bases). Trimming left V 4 bases short and J 4 bases short, with 8 bases between. CDR1 and CDR2 from the germline V gene are SGHRS and YFSETQ. The CDR3 covers 12 residues. CDR3 coding DNA: TGCGCCAGCAGCCCGGGGGGCACTGAAGCTTTCTTT. This sequence encodes CASSPGGTEAFF.

This clone was counted a few times. The chain recombines TRBV2 with TRBJ1-3, with D uncertain. The V end was cut by 8 bases, the J end by 1 base, with 15 bases between. The germline V gene encodes CDR1 SNHLY and CDR2 FYNNEI. The CDR3 spans 15 residues. For the CDR3, the DNA is TGTGCCAGCGGGCTACGGGGTGGGTCTGGAAACACCATATATTTT. It translates to CASGLRGGSGNTIYF. The full variable domain, rest sourced from reference TRBV2 and TRBJ1-3, is EPEVTQTPSHQVTQMGQEVILRCVPISNHLYFYWYRQILGQKVEFLVSFYNNEISEKSEIFDDQFSVERPDGSNFTLKIRSTKLEDSAMYFCASGLRGGSGNTIYFGEGSWLTVV.